Below, 24 T cell receptor beta chains from the same sample are listed, as sequenced in a study of T-cell reconstitution after alpha-beta-depleted transplantation in children. During its preparation, the TCRbeta library received unique molecular identifiers. TCRdb analysed the PCR reads with MiXCR anew, one entry per CDR3 protein. The sample shows hundreds of thousands of distinct CDR3 sequences, roughly 15% of them seen only once. The sequencing here drew on PBMCs, mostly from graft donor cells, taken 360 days after TCRalphabeta/CD19-depleted stem cell transplant. These receptors all stem from a male patient younger than 18 who had a stem cell transplant for acute lymphoblastic leukemia, so the T cells may come from the graft donor.

In its sample, this clonotype was seen a few times. The rearrangement joins TRBV4-1 to TRBJ2-7, with TRBD2 as a possible D gene (5 bases). Germline CDR1 is MGHRA and CDR2 is YSYEKL. V lost 1 base and J 0 bases, leaving 10 bases between the germline ends. The length of the CDR3 is 15 residues. Here the CDR3 reads CASSQGRTASYEQYF. The CDR3, as DNA: TGCGCCAGCAGCCAAGGCAGGACTGCCTCCTACGAGCAGTACTTC.

This chain connects TRBV11-2 to TRBJ2-4; D possibly matches TRBD1 or TRBD2 (5 bases each). The CDR3 runs 17 residues. The germline CDR1 and CDR2 sequences are SGHAT and FQNNGV. Trimming stripped 3 bases from V and 0 bases from J, with 15 bases between. CDR3 region: CASSFSRAGGAKNIQYF. The CDR3 DNA reads TGTGCCAGCAGCTTTTCCCGAGCTGGGGGAGCCAAAAACATTCAGTACTTC.

The V and J genes are TRBV29-1 and TRBJ1-1; tentatively, D is TRBD1 (5 bases). Per the germline V gene, CDR1 is SQVTM and CDR2 is ANQGSEA. The CDR3 has 12 amino acids. Trimming took off 1 base at V and 11 bases at J, with 14 bases between the two ends. The CDR3 here is CSVEGMEGLAFF. CDR3 nucleotides: TGCAGCGTTGAAGGGATGGAGGGGTTGGCTTTCTTT. Full variable domain (missing parts from reference TRBV29-1 and TRBJ1-1): SAVISQKPSRDICQRGTSLTIQCQVDSQVTMMFWYRQQPGQSLTLIATANQGSEATYESGFVIDKFPISRPNLTFSTLTVSNMSPEDSSIYLCSVEGMEGLAFFGQGTRLTVV.

The chain employs TRBV27 and TRBJ1-5, with TRBD1 matching 7 bases. This CDR3 is 18 amino acids long. The V gene's germline CDR1 is MNHEY and CDR2 SMNVEV (reference sequence). Unmatched junction bases numbered 13, after V lost 4 bases and J lost 1 base. The CDR3 is CASSSLPATGKSNQPQHF. The CDR3 DNA reads as TGTGCCAGCAGTTCGCTCCCGGCGACAGGGAAGAGCAATCAGCCCCAGCATTTT.

As to this clonotype: A read error may be the cause here, since a much bigger clone is one base away. The gene calls are TRBV7-2 and TRBJ2-7; 12 bases agree with TRBD2. In germline, CDR1 is SGHTA, CDR2 FQGNSA. The CDR3 consists of 16 residues. CDR3 DNA: TGTGCCAGCAGCTCACTAGGACTAGCGGGAAGCTACGAGCAGAACTTC. It specifies CASSSLGLAGSYEQNF.

This rearrangement joins TRBV19 to TRBJ2-5, with D tentatively TRBD1 or TRBD2 (7 bases each). CDR1 and CDR2 (germline): LNHDA, SQIVND (reference sequence). Trimming removed 11 bases from V and 4 bases from J, with 20 bases in between. The CDR3 length is 14 residues. Here the CDR3 DNA reads TGTGCCTCCGCCCAGGGGGGGGCGGCAGAGACCCAGTACTTC. Its protein is CASAQGGAAETQYF.

This clonotype was seen repeatedly, ten times or more. This chain connects TRBV14 to TRBJ1-1; no clear D gene. The CDR3 is made up of 15 amino acids. Germline V gene lookup returns CDR1 SGHDN and CDR2 FVKESK. Deletions cut 0 bases from V and 6 bases from J, with 14 bases between. The CDR3, as DNA: TGTGCCAGCAGCCAAGACCGGACTCTAGGCGCTGAAGCTTTCTTT. Translation: CASSQDRTLGAEAFF.

This clonotype has at least ten counts. The chain couples TRBV15 to TRBJ2-5; D not resolved. CDR3 length: 15 amino acids. V dropped 3 bases and J dropped 0 bases, with 11 bases sitting between them. Germline V CDR1 and CDR2: LNHNV, YYDKDF (reference sequence). The CDR3 DNA follows: TGTGCCACCAGCAGGACACAACCGTACCAAGAGACCCAGTACTTC. Protein sequence: CATSRTQPYQETQYF.

The chain combines TRBV12-3 or TRBV12-4 with TRBJ2-1; 12 bases match TRBD2. This CDR3 has 17 residues. The ends lost 3 bases at V and 2 bases at J; junction bases unmatched: 5. The CDR3 sequence: CASSFTSGRFAYNEQFF. The CDR3 region has the DNA TGTGCCAGCAGTTTCACTAGCGGGAGGTTTGCCTACAATGAGCAGTTCTTC.

The sample holds a few counts of this clonotype. The V and J genes are TRBV5-1 and TRBJ2-1; 11 bases agree with TRBD2. J lost 0 bases, V lost 1 base, and 12 bases had no gene match. Germline CDR1 is SGHRS and CDR2 is YFSETQ. The CDR3 contains 20 residues. This chain's CDR3 is CASSLTPTSGKFSSYNEQFF. As DNA, the CDR3 is TGCGCCAGCAGCTTGACCCCGACTAGCGGGAAGTTTAGCTCCTACAATGAGCAGTTCTTC.

This clonotype was counted ten times or more. V usage is TRBV29-1 and J usage is TRBJ2-1; 15 bases map to TRBD2. J lost 7 bases, V lost 6 bases, and 10 bases had no gene match. Germline loops: CDR1 SQVTM, CDR2 ANQGSEA. This CDR3 contains 16 residues. The DNA for the CDR3 is TGCAGCGTCCGTTTTGGACTAGCGGGAGGGCCTAATGAGCAGTTCTTC. Its translation: CSVRFGLAGGPNEQFF.

This clonotype showed up many times. This chain links TRBV20-1 with TRBJ2-1; 12 positions match TRBD2. The length of the CDR3 is 14 residues. The V segment lost 6 bases and the J segment 3 bases; nucleotides outside the gene matches: 3. In germline, CDR1 is DFQATT, CDR2 SNEGSKA (reference sequence). CDR3 residues: CSASTSGSYNEQFF. The CDR3 DNA is TGCAGTGCCTCGACTAGCGGGAGCTACAATGAGCAGTTCTTC.

The rearrangement joins TRBV4-1 to TRBJ2-7; unclear D gene. Per germline, CDR1 MGHRA and CDR2 YSYEKL. Deletions cut 2 bases from V and 3 bases from J, with 8 bases between. This CDR3 region has 13 residues. CDR3 DNA sequence: TGCGCCAGCAGCCAATTTATAGTCTACGAGCAGTACTTC. Translated, it gives CASSQFIVYEQYF.

The chain combines TRBV4-1 with TRBJ1-1; D might be TRBD1 (5 bases). Deletions cut 1 base from V and 5 bases from J, with 11 bases between. This CDR3 is 14 amino acids long. The V gene's germline CDR1 is MGHRA and CDR2 YSYEKL. The CDR3 protein is CASSQGHGGTEAFF. CDR3 nucleotides: TGCGCCAGCAGCCAAGGACATGGGGGAACTGAAGCTTTCTTT.

This clonotype was found a few times. The chain couples TRBV29-1 to TRBJ2-2, with D possibly matching TRBD2 (6 bases). Between the trimmed V and J ends, which lost 1 base and 3 bases, there was a span of 9 bases. The CDR3 is 14 residues long. The germline gives CDR1 SQVTM, CDR2 ANQGSEA. The CDR3 sequence: CSVEVRRDTGELFF. CDR3 bases: TGCAGCGTTGAAGTTCGGAGGGACACCGGGGAGCTGTTTTTT.

This clonotype has only a few counts. The chain joins TRBV7-9 to TRBJ2-1; D remains unclear. Trimming took off 2 bases at V and 10 bases at J, with 12 bases between the two ends. Germline V lookup: CDR1 SEHNR, CDR2 FQNEAQ (reference sequence). The CDR3 has 13 amino acids. The CDR3 is CASSLPLEQEQFF. The CDR3, as DNA: TGTGCCAGCAGCTTACCGTTGGAGCAGGAGCAGTTCTTC.

This clonotype was seen a handful of times. The V and J genes are TRBV2 and TRBJ1-6, with a possible D match to TRBD1 (5 bases). Deletions cut 6 bases from V and 10 bases from J, with 16 bases between. The CDR3 sequence is 14 residues long. The V gene's germline CDR1 is SNHLY and CDR2 FYNNEI. CDR3 amino acids: CASRPTVAVSPLHF. The CDR3, as DNA: TGTGCCAGCAGGCCGACAGTGGCGGTATCACCCCTCCACTTT.

The rearrangement joins TRBV27 to TRBJ2-3, with D perhaps assigned TRBD1 or TRBD2 (5 bases each). Germline V gene sequence: CDR1 MNHEY, CDR2 SMNVEV (reference sequence). Deletions cut 3 bases from V and 10 bases from J, with 14 bases between. This CDR3 spans 13 amino acids. The CDR3 DNA follows: TGTGCCAGCAGTTTCGGGACCGTTTCGGCGCAGTATTTT. Amino acid sequence: CASSFGTVSAQYF.

V and J are TRBV14 and TRBJ2-1; no definite D call. The germline CDR1 and CDR2 sequences are SGHDN and FVKESK. Trimming removed 2 bases from V and 4 bases from J, with 6 bases in between. The CDR3 is 13 residues long. CDR3 region: CASSQIRYNEQFF. CDR3 coding DNA: TGTGCCAGCAGCCAAATACGATACAATGAGCAGTTCTTC. The full variable domain, its missing parts supplied by reference TRBV14 and TRBJ2-1, is EAGVTQFPSHSVIEKGQTVTLRCDPISGHDNLYWYRRVMGKEIKFLLHFVKESKQDESGMPNNRFLAERTGGTYSTLKVQPAELEDSGVYFCASSQIRYNEQFFGPGTRLTVL.

This clonotype was found a few times. V is TRBV12-3 or TRBV12-4 and J is TRBJ2-7; D not resolved. V was trimmed by 2 bases and J by 4 bases, leaving 15 bases between them. This CDR3 region has 15 residues. The CDR3 sequence: CASSLNSLSTYEQYF. CDR3 nucleotides: TGTGCCAGCAGTTTAAACTCCCTGTCCACGTACGAGCAGTACTTC.

In its sample, this clonotype was seen many times. This chain links TRBV29-1 with TRBJ1-4; tentatively, D is TRBD1 (5 bases). Germline-derived CDR1 and CDR2 are SQVTM and ANQGSEA. The CDR3 loop spans 13 amino acids. Deletions cut 6 bases from V and 3 bases from J, with 11 bases between. The CDR3 sequence is CSVTGPPNEKLFF. The CDR3 DNA reads as TGCAGCGTGACGGGACCCCCTAATGAAAAACTGTTTTTT.

The V gene is TRBV4-1, the J gene TRBJ1-5; D unclear. V was cut by 3 bases and J by 4 bases, with 16 bases left in between. The V gene's germline CDR1 is MGHRA and CDR2 YSYEKL. The CDR3 is made up of 16 amino acids. This CDR3 reads CASSHPPRRFNQPQHF. The CDR3 DNA reads TGCGCCAGCAGCCACCCCCCTCGCCGGTTTAATCAGCCCCAGCATTTT.

This clonotype was seen a few times. The V and J genes are TRBV11-3 and TRBJ2-1, with 9 bases fitting TRBD2. V was clipped by 3 bases and J by 3 bases; unmatched bases: 0. CDR1 SGHNT and CDR2 YENEEA come from the germline V gene. This CDR3 is built from 14 residues. CDR3 sequence reads: CASSLREGYNEQFF. In DNA, the CDR3 is TGTGCCAGCAGCTTGCGGGAGGGCTACAATGAGCAGTTCTTC.

This clonotype has ten or more counts. The CDR3 region is CASSLLGQNYEQYF. The CDR3 DNA follows: TGTGCCAGCAGTTTACTCGGACAGAACTACGAGCAGTACTTC. The rearrangement uses TRBV28 and TRBJ2-7, with D perhaps TRBD1 (6 bases). The CDR3 length is 14 residues. The V gene lost 2 bases and the J gene lost 3 bases, with 11 bases spanning the gap. CDR1 and CDR2 from the germline V gene are MDHEN and SYDVKM.